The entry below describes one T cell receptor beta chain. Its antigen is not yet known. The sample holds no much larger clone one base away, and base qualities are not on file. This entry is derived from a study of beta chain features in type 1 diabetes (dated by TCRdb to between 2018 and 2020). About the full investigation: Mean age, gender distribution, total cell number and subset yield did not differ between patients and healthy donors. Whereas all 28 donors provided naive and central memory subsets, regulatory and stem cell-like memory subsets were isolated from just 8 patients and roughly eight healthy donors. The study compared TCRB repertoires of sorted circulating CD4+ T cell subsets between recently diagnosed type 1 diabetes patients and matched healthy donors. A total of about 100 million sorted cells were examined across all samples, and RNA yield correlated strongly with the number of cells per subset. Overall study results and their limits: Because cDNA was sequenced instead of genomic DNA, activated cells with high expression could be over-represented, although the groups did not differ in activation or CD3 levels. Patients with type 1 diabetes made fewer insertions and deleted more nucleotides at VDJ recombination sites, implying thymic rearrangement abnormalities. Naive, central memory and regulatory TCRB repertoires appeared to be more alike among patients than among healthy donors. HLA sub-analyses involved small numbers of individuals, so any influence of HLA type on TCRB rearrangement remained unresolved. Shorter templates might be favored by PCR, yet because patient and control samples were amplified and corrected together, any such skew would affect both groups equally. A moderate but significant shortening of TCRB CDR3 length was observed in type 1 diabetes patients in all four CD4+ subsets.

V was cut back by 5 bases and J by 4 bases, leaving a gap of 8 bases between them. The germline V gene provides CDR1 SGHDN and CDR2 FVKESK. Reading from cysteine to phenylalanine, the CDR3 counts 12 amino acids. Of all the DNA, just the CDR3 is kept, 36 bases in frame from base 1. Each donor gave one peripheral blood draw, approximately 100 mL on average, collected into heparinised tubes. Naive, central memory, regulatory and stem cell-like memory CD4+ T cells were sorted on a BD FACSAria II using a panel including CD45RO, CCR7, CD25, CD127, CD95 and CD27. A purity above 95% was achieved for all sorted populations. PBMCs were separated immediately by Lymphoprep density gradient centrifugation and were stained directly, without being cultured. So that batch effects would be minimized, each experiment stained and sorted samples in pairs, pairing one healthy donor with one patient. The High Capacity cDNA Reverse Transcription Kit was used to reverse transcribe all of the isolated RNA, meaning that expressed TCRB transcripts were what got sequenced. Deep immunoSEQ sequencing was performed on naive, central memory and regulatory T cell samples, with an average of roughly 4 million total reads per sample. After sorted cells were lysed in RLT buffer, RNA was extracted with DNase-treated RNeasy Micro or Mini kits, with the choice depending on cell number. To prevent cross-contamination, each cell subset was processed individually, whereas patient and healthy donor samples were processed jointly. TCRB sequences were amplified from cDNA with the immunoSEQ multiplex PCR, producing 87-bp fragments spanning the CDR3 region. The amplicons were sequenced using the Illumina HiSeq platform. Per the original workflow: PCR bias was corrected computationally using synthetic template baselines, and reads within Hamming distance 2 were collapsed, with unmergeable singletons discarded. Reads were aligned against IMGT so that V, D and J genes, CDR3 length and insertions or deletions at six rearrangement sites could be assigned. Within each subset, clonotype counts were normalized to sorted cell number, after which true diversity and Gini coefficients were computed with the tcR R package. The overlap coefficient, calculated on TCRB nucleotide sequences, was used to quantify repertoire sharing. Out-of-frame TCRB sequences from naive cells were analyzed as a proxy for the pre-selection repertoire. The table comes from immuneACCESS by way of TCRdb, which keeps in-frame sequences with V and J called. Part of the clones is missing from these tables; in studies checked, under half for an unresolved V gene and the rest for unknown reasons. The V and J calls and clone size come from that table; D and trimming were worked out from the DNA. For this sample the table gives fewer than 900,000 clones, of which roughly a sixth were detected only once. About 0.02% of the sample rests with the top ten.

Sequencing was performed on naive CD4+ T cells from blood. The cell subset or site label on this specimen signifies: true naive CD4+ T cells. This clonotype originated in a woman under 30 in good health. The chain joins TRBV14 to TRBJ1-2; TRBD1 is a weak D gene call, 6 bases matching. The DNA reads TGTGCCAGCAGCGAACAGGGCTATGGCTACACCTTC. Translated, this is CASSEQGYGYTF.